This entry describes one TCR beta chain. The method was immunoSEQ multiplex PCR; TCRdb's version includes in-frame clones alone and lacks a portion of them. The sample includes about 84,000 clones, approximately 91% of them seen just once. This sample was taken from a study of cytomegalovirus exposure and HLA in healthy donors. V lost 0 bases to trimming and J lost 4 bases, with 6 bases between them. This CDR3 is built from 13 residues. Looked up from germline, CDR1 is SNHLY and CDR2 is FYNNEI. This rearrangement joins TRBV2 to TRBJ1-2, with D hard to call. The sequence derives from a man aged 25-45 years in good health and CMV-seronegative. The sample taken for sequencing was PBMCs. CDR3 nucleotides: TGTGCCAGCAGTGAAGCGCCGGTCTATGGCTACACCTTC. Encoded protein: CASSEAPVYGYTF.